This TCR beta chain stems from a study of molecular identifiers for immune sequencing clone quantification listed by TCRdb under 2018. About the investigation overall: In a replicate experiment, RNA from roughly 20,000 or 100,000 naive CD8 T cells was split into five aliquots, four of which were sequenced. This methods study used CD8 T cells to benchmark TCR RNA copy counting and molecular-identifier clustering-based TCR repertoire sequencing (MIDCIRS).

General findings and caveats noted by the study authors: Highly expanded clone sizes could be underestimated if identical TCR molecules share a barcode. About 3 recovered TCR RNA copies per cell were obtained by modeling, versus roughly 9.1 by digital PCR, implying a capture efficiency of approximately 30%. Spiked-in Jurkat TCR RNA equal to a single cell's worth was reported to be detectable even within one million naive CD8 T cells. When barcode sub-clustering was left out, chimeric consensus sequences inflated TCR diversity, with chimeras reaching as high as 47%. In CMV-specific effector cells, clones with more than 20 RNA copies accounted for over 99% of molecules, whereas in naive cells such clones accounted for under 1%. Naive libraries contained spiked-in Jurkat TCR RNA (10 copies' worth), which is not part of the donor repertoire.

Concerning this clonotype itself: Its binding antigen is unknown. Base qualities were left out, and no much larger clone turns up one base away.

Libraries of naive CD8 T cells were built from anywhere between about 17,000 and 1,000,000 sorted cells, with 10%, 30% or 50% of the purified RNA used. On a BD FACSAria II, naive CD8 T cells were FACS-sorted as CD8+CD4-CCR7+CD45RA+ and collected into RLT Plus buffer. Detection sensitivity was tested by spiking Jurkat RNA equal to about 10 TCR copies' worth into samples containing 20,000-1,000,000 naive CD8 T cells. CD8 T cells were enriched using RosetteSep CD8+ T Cell Enrichment Cocktail and Ficoll-Paque, and the enriched cells then underwent ACK red cell lysis. The library came from PCR. TCRdb shows the sequencer as NextSeq 500. Bulk TCR libraries were prepared as previously described, using TCR primers listed in Table S5. Purification of total RNA was performed with the Qiagen AllPrep DNA/RNA kit. Before analysis, reads from multiple sequencing runs of the same library were pooled. Processing in the source paper ran as follows. Reads were retained only if their TCR constant sequence matched exactly, and those retained reads were trimmed to 150 nt and grouped according to their 12-nt molecular barcodes. Within each barcode group, reads were sub-clustered at a 15% Levenshtein threshold, and quality-weighted consensus sequences were built per RNA molecule. Non-functional sequences were discarded, and so were lower-count sequences lying one edit away from another sequence. Barcode sub-clusters with fewer than 20% of the maximum read count were removed, based on fitting two negative binomial distributions. TCRdb trimmed the raw reads at Q25, called clones with MiXCR and kept productive beta chains. Duplicate CDR3 protein sequences are folded into a single record with the most common DNA and genes. TCRdb, not the original authors, processed these V and J calls. The sample table records about 630,000 distinct CDR3 sequences; less than 30% of these occur just once. Jointly, the top ten make up about 0.84% of the sample.

From the cysteine through the phenylalanine, the CDR3 covers 14 amino acids. Left in the record is the CDR3 DNA by itself, 42 bases read in frame from the first base. CDR1 LNHDA and CDR2 SQIVND were looked up in the germline V gene (reference sequence). V is pruned by 4 bases and J by 2 bases, leaving 4 bases of the junction without a gene match. Sequencing was carried out using naive CD8+ T cells from blood, with Jurkat cell RNA spiked in. This sample's cell subset or site label indicates: FACS-sorted CD8+CD4-CCR7+CD45RA+ naive T cells. The rearranged chain carries TRBV19 and TRBJ2-7; a stretch of 8 junction bases matches TRBD2. The origin of this receptor is a human donor in good health. Some libraries in this study had Jurkat cell RNA spiked in. CDR3 reads: CASSRRGDAYEQYF. The nucleotide sequence reads TGTGCCAGTAGTAGGCGGGGGGATGCCTACGAGCAGTACTTC.